Detailed here is one TCR beta chain. The data were obtained in a study of blood T cell repertoires in COVID-19. As for the study in general: Acute-phase and convalescent COVID-19 samples originated in the United States, Italy and Spain.

In the source study's methods: Amplified reference gene primers provided the basis for estimating nucleated cell counts. Profiling relied on immunoSEQ multiplex PCR, and the TCRdb table lists in-frame clones only, not all of them. Clone size and the V and J calls come from that table; the DNA yielded D and trimming. The sample carries more than 300,000 clones, around 90% recorded once. Unmatched junction bases numbered 10, after V lost 3 bases and J lost 4 bases. Germline CDR1 is LNHNV and CDR2 is YYDKDF (reference sequence). This CDR3 has 16 amino acids. The sequencing sample was made of peripheral blood. This TCR derives from a man in his late teens or twenties who had recovered from COVID-19. This chain links TRBV15 with TRBJ2-7, with TRBD2 matching 9 bases. The CDR3 here is CATSRLASGIVYEQYF. The DNA for the CDR3 is TGTGCCACCAGCAGGCTGGCTAGCGGGATTGTGTACGAGCAGTACTTC.